Sequencing of this TCR delta chain was carried out in a study of γδ T cells in repeated Plasmodium falciparum infection. Note on this clone: Translating this DNA gives a protein that differs at residue 8 from the TCRdb one, which belongs to a much larger clone; a read error is likely, and the protein shown is this translation.

Flow sorting of PBMC yielded separate Vgamma9/Vdelta2+ and Vdelta2-negative gammadelta T cell populations for bulk repertoire analysis. TCRdb re-processed the multiplex PCR reads using CATT. Of roughly 90,000 delta-chain clones listed, 0.95% to 1% are singletons. The CDR3 is 29 residues long. The V gene's germline CDR1 is TSWWSYY and CDR2 QGS. Trimming at V came to 2 bases and at J to 2 bases, leaving 34 bases not matched to a gene. This receptor was obtained from a pool of human donors (malaria-infected and uninfected, not separated). J is TRDJ3 and V is TRDV1; 12 bases align to TRDD3. TCRdb carries no J gene annotation; the J gene was assigned here by matching the DNA with germline. The source material was gamma-delta T cells from blood. The CDR3 sequence: CALGENPALPWVRLTGGYPPTWDTRQMFF. The CDR3 nucleotides read TGTGCTCTTGGGGAAAATCCTGCCCTCCCTTGGGTGCGTCTTACTGGGGGATACCCACCGACCTGGGACACCCGACAGATGTTTTTC.